A selection of T cell receptor beta chains follows, all from one sample in a study of T cell responses to AZD1222 COVID-19 vaccine. Libraries were prepared by immunoSEQ multiplex PCR; TCRdb keeps only in-frame clonotypes and omits some of them. The table records over 80,000 clones, 85% to 90% of them present only once. The specimen comprised peripheral blood, sampled on day 0 of AZD1222 vaccination. The receptors shown here come from an adult in good health. Each CDR3 is given with its conserved first and last residue. The order of the fields is CDR3 length, V gene, D gene, clone size, J gene, CDR3 DNA, CDR3 protein. A D gene is named only where the DNA matches it firmly. Clone size is given for some rows only: seen once, a few or many times, or a class if the clone is expanded.

len: 13
v_gene: TRBV18
d_gene: .
abundance: .
j_gene: TRBJ2-7
CDR3nt: TGTGCCAGCTCACCACCTATGTTAGCCGAGCAGTACTTC
CDR3aa: CASSPPMLAEQYF

len: 13
v_gene: TRBV30
d_gene: .
abundance: .
j_gene: TRBJ2-4
CDR3nt: TGTGCCTGGAGTGAGCAGGGGAGAGGCATTCAGTACTTC
CDR3aa: CAWSEQGRGIQYF

len: 12
v_gene: TRBV27
d_gene: .
abundance: .
j_gene: TRBJ2-7
CDR3nt: TGTGCCAGCAGCCCTCGTCCCTACGAGCAGTACTTC
CDR3aa: CASSPRPYEQYF

len: 14
v_gene: TRBV4-2
d_gene: .
abundance: .
j_gene: TRBJ2-6
CDR3nt: TGTGCCAGCAGCCCTTCGGGAGGGGCCAACGTCCTGACTTTC
CDR3aa: CASSPSGGANVLTF

len: 15
v_gene: TRBV10-3
d_gene: TRBD1
abundance: few
j_gene: TRBJ2-5
CDR3nt: TGTGCCATCAGTGAGCCCGGACAGGGGAGGGAGACCCAGTACTTC
CDR3aa: CAISEPGQGRETQYF

len: 18
v_gene: TRBV9
d_gene: TRBD2
abundance: .
j_gene: TRBJ2-1
CDR3nt: TGTGCCAGCAGCTCCTCGGGGTTCCCGAGACTAGCATACAATGAGCAGTTCTTC
CDR3aa: CASSSSGFPRLAYNEQFF

len: 16
v_gene: TRBV7-9
d_gene: .
abundance: .
j_gene: TRBJ1-4
CDR3nt: TGTGCCAGCAGCTTAGACAATTGGATGCCCGGTGAAAAACTGTTTTTT
CDR3aa: CASSLDNWMPGEKLFF

len: 20
v_gene: TRBV5-1
d_gene: .
abundance: .
j_gene: TRBJ2-1
CDR3nt: TGCGCCAGCAGCTTACTTGCCCAGGGGAGGGCCAGGGGGGCCTACAATGAGCAGTTCTTC
CDR3aa: CASSLLAQGRARGAYNEQFF

len: 14
v_gene: TRBV28
d_gene: .
abundance: .
j_gene: TRBJ2-3
CDR3nt: TGTGCCAGCAGTCCCCTCCGGGGGTCAGATACGCAGTATTTT
CDR3aa: CASSPLRGSDTQYF

len: 13
v_gene: TRBV11-2
d_gene: .
abundance: once
j_gene: TRBJ1-2
CDR3nt: TGTGCCAGCAGCTTGGGGGTGGGGTATGGCTACACCTTC
CDR3aa: CASSLGVGYGYTF

len: 19
v_gene: TRBV7-2
d_gene: TRBD2
abundance: .
j_gene: TRBJ2-6
CDR3nt: TGTGCCAGCAGCTTATGGGTCCCTAGCGGCGGCTCTGGGGCCAACGTCCTGACTTTC
CDR3aa: CASSLWVPSGGSGANVLTF

len: 15
v_gene: TRBV11-2
d_gene: .
abundance: .
j_gene: TRBJ2-7
CDR3nt: TGTGCCAGCAGCCATCTTACGGCGGACCGATACGAGCAGTACTTC
CDR3aa: CASSHLTADRYEQYF

len: 13
v_gene: TRBV6-4
d_gene: TRBD1
abundance: once
j_gene: TRBJ1-2
CDR3nt: TGTGCCAGCAGTGCCCGACAGGGGGATGGCTACACCTTC
CDR3aa: CASSARQGDGYTF

len: 16
v_gene: TRBV11-2
d_gene: .
abundance: .
j_gene: TRBJ2-2
CDR3nt: TGTGCCAGCAGCTTAGGATGGGTTAGGAGCACCGGGGAGCTGTTTTTT
CDR3aa: CASSLGWVRSTGELFF

len: 15
v_gene: TRBV6-5
d_gene: .
abundance: .
j_gene: TRBJ1-4
CDR3nt: TGTGCCAGCAGGAACTACCGGCTTCTTAGTGAAAAACTGTTTTTT
CDR3aa: CASRNYRLLSEKLFF

len: 13
v_gene: TRBV4-3
d_gene: .
abundance: once
j_gene: TRBJ2-1
CDR3nt: TGCGCCAGCAGCCAAGGAGCTAGTGGAGAGCAGTTCTTC
CDR3aa: CASSQGASGEQFF

len: 13
v_gene: TRBV7-3
d_gene: .
abundance: .
j_gene: TRBJ2-5
CDR3nt: TGTGCCAGCAGCCCCCAGGGGCAAGAGACCCAGTACTTC
CDR3aa: CASSPQGQETQYF

len: 17
v_gene: TRBV5-1
d_gene: TRBD2
abundance: .
j_gene: TRBJ2-1
CDR3nt: TGCGCCAGCAGCCGAACTACTAGCGGGAGCTCCTACAATGAGCAGTTCTTC
CDR3aa: CASSRTTSGSSYNEQFF

len: 16
v_gene: TRBV28
d_gene: TRBD2
abundance: .
j_gene: TRBJ2-7
CDR3nt: TGTGCCAGCCTTCACCCCTTTGCGGGAGAGTCGGGCGAGCAGTACTTC
CDR3aa: CASLHPFAGESGEQYF

len: 13
v_gene: TRBV28
d_gene: .
abundance: .
j_gene: TRBJ1-1
CDR3nt: TGTGCCAGCAATGGGACACCGAACACTGAAGCTTTCTTT
CDR3aa: CASNGTPNTEAFF

len: 13
v_gene: TRBV5-1
d_gene: .
abundance: few
j_gene: TRBJ2-5
CDR3nt: TGCGCCAGCAGCTTGACAAACCAAGAGACCCAGTACTTC
CDR3aa: CASSLTNQETQYF